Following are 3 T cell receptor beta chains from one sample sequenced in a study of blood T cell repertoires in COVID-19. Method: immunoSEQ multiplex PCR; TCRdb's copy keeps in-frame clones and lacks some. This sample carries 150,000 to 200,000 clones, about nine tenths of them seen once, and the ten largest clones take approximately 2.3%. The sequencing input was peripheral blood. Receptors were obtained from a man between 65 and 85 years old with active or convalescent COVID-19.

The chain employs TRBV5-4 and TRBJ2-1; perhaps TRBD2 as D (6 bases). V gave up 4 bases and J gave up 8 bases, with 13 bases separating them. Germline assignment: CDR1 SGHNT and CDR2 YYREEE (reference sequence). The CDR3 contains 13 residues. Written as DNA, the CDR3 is TGTGCCAGCAGCCACGGGACTTCCTATGAGCAGTTCTTC. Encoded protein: CASSHGTSYEQFF.

This CDR3 is CASSIAGVQETQYF. The DNA for the CDR3 is TGTGCCAGCAGTATAGCGGGAGTCCAAGAGACCCAGTACTTC. The chain recombines TRBV5-4 with TRBJ2-5; 9 bases align to TRBD2. The length of the CDR3 is 14 residues. Germline assignment: CDR1 SGHNT and CDR2 YYREEE (reference sequence). V trimming: 5 bases; J trimming: 1 base; junction bases outside the gene matches: 3.

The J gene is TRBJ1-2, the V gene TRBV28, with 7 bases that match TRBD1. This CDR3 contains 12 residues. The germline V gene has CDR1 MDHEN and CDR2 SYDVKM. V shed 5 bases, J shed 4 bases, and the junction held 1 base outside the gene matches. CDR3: CASSGTVYGYTF. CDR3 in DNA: TGTGCCAGCAGTGGGACAGTCTATGGCTACACCTTC.